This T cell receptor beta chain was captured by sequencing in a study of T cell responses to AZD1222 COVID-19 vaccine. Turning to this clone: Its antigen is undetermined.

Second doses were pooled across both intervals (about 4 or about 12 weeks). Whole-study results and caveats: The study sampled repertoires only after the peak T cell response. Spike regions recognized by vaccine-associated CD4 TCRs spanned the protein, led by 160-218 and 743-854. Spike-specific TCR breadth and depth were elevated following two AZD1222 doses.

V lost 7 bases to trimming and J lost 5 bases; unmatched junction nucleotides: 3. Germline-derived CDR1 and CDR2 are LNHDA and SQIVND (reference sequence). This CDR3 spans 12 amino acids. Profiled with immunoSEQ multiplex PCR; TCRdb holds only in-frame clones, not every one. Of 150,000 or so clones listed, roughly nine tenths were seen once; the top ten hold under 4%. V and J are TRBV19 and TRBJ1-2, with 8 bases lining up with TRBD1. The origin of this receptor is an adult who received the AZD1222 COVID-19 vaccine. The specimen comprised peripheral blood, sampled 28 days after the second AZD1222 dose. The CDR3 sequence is CASTRTGYGYTF. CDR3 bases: TGTGCCAGTACCAGGACAGGGTATGGCTACACCTTC.